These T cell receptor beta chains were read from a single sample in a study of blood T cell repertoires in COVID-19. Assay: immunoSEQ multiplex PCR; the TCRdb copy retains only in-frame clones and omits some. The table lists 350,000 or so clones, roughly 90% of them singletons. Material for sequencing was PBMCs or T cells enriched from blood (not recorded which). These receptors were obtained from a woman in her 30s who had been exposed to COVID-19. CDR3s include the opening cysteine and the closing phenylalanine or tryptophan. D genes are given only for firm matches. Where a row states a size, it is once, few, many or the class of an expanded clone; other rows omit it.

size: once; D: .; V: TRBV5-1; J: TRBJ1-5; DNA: TGCGCCAGCAGTACAGTCCCTAGCAATCAGCCCCAGCATTTT; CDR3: CASSTVPSNQPQHF
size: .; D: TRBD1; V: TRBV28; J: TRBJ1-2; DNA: TGTGCCAGCAGTTCAGGGGGCGGTGGCTACACCTTC; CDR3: CASSSGGGGYTF
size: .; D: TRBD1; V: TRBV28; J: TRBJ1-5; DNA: TGTGCCAGCAACCTACCCCGGGACAGGGTTTCCATGAGCAATCAGCCCCAGCATTTT; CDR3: CASNLPRDRVSMSNQPQHF
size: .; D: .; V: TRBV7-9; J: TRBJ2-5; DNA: TGTGCCAGCAGCGGGGGGATCGGGATGGAGACCCAGTACTTC; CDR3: CASSGGIGMETQYF
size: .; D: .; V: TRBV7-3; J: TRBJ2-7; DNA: TGTGCCAGCAGCTTCCACGGTAGAGGTACCTACGAGCAGTACTTC; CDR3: CASSFHGRGTYEQYF
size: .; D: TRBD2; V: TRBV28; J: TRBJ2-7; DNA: TGTGCCAGCAGTTTCTCTAGCGGGAGTCGCCACGAGCAGTACTTC; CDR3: CASSFSSGSRHEQYF
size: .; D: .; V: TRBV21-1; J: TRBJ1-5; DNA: TGTGCCAGCAGCAATCCGGGACAGGGCCGGCGCAATCAGCCCCAGCATTTT; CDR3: CASSNPGQGRRNQPQHF
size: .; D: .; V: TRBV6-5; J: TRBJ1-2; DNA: TGTGCCAGCATTCAACAGGTTAACTATGGCTACACCTTC; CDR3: CASIQQVNYGYTF
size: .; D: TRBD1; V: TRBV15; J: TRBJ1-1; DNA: TGTGCCACCAGCAGAGCAAGGGGACAGGGGAACACTGAAGCTTTCTTT; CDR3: CATSRARGQGNTEAFF
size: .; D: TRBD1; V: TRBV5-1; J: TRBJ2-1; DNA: TGCGCCAGCAGCCCGGCGGTGACAGGGGTTTACAATGAGCAGTTCTTC; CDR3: CASSPAVTGVYNEQFF
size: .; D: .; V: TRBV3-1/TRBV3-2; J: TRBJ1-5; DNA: TGTGCCAGCAGCCCGGAACCGGGACAAGGCCTCAATCAGCCCCAGCATTTT; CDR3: CASSPEPGQGLNQPQHF
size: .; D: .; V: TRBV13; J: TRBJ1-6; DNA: TGTGCCAGCAGCGGAGGGGGGGATCATTCACCCCTCCACTTT; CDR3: CASSGGGDHSPLHF
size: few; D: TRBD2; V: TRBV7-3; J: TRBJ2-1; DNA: TGTGCCAGCAGCCTTAGACTAGCGGGATCCAATGAGCAGTTCTTC; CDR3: CASSLRLAGSNEQFF
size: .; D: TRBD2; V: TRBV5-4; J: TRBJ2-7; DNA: TGTGCCAGCAGCACCCCTGGGCCTAGCGGTTCCTACGAGCAGTACTTC; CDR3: CASSTPGPSGSYEQYF
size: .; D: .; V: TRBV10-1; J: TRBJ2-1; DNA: TGCGCCAGCAGTGAGTCGCCATCTAGTCAGGGAAATGAGCAGTTCTTC; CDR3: CASSESPSSQGNEQFF
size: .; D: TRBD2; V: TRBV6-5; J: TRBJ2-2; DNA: TGTGCCAGCAGACCTAGCGGGACGAACACCGGGGAGCTGTTTTTT; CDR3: CASRPSGTNTGELFF
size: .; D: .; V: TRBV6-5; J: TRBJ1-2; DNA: TGTGCCAGCAGTTACTCGCAGCAGGGGTTCTATGGCTACACCTTC; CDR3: CASSYSQQGFYGYTF
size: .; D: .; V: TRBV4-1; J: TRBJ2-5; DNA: TGCGCCAGCAGCCAGGTCAGGGGTCGACAAGAGACCCAGTACTTC; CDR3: CASSQVRGRQETQYF
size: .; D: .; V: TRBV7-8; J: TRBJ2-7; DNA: TGTGCCAGCAGCTTAGGAATGAGCCTCGAGCAGTACTTC; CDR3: CASSLGMSLEQYF